The next 18 T cell receptor beta chains were all read from a single sample in a study of cytomegalovirus exposure and HLA in healthy donors. In the PCR, 60 Vbeta and 13 Jbeta primers were used. Repertoires were generated with immunoSEQ multiplex PCR, while TCRdb's copy carries only in-frame clones and drops some. The top ten hold 2.5% to 4% of the sample, which has 150,000 to 200,000 clones, under 85% seen once. Specimen: PBMCs. These receptors all come from a female donor in good health and CMV-seronegative.

Details on this clone: The sample holds other DNA sequences that translate to the same CDR3. The chain employs TRBV6-5 and TRBJ2-7; the match to TRBD1 covers 7 bases. The CDR3 runs to 12 residues. V shed 8 bases, J shed 4 bases, and the junction held 5 bases outside the gene matches. Germline CDR1 is MNHEY and CDR2 is SVGAGI. The CDR3 sequence: CASRQGSYEQYF. In DNA, the CDR3 is TGTGCCAGCCGACAGGGATCATACGAGCAGTACTTC.

The chain joins TRBV28 to TRBJ1-4, with TRBD1 matching over 9 bases. The CDR3 length is 15 residues. Germline loops: CDR1 MDHEN, CDR2 SYDVKM. V gave up 2 bases and J gave up 6 bases; unmatched junction bases: 4. The CDR3 region is CASSLAGTGYEKLFF. The CDR3 nucleotides are TGTGCCAGCAGTTTAGCCGGGACAGGGTATGAAAAACTGTTTTTT.

The chain joins TRBV5-4 to TRBJ1-4, with D perhaps matching TRBD1 (5 bases). The CDR3 contains 14 residues. Germline lookup yields CDR1 SGHNT and CDR2 YYREEE (reference sequence). Between the trimmed V and J ends, which lost 5 bases and 1 base, there was a span of 9 bases. The CDR3 is CASRPDRTNEKLFF. The CDR3 DNA reads TGTGCCAGCAGGCCAGACAGAACTAATGAAAAACTGTTTTTT.

As concerns this clone: The conserved phenylalanine or tryptophan normally closing the CDR3 is absent here, so this likely arose from a read error. V usage is TRBV30 and J usage is TRBJ2-2; D uncertain. V gave up 5 bases and J gave up 6 bases, with 10 bases separating them. The germline CDR1 and CDR2 sequences are GTSNPN and SVGIG (reference sequence). CDR3 length equals 12 residues. CDR3 residues: CAWSLSPGELFS. The CDR3 DNA reads TGTGCCTGGTCGTTGTCCCCCGGGGAGCTGTTTTCT.

The CDR3 protein is CASSDRGSGETQYF. The CDR3 DNA follows: TGTGCCAGCAGTGACCGTGGTTCGGGGGAGACCCAGTACTTC. This rearrangement joins TRBV28 to TRBJ2-5; a possible D gene is TRBD2 (5 bases). Germline-derived CDR1 and CDR2 are MDHEN and SYDVKM. The CDR3 extends over 14 amino acids. V lost 5 bases to trimming and J lost 5 bases, with 15 bases between them. The entire variable domain, with the rest obtained from reference TRBV28 and TRBJ2-5, is as follows: DVKVTQSSRYLVKRTGEKVFLECVQDMDHENMFWYRQDPGLGLRLIYFSYDVKMKEKGDIPEGYSVSREKKERFSLILESASTNQTSMYLCASSDRGSGETQYFGPGTRLLVL.

The chain carries TRBV19 and TRBJ2-3; TRBD2 is a possible D gene (5 bases). The V gene lost 8 bases and the J gene lost 0 bases, with 12 bases spanning the gap. The CDR3 totals 14 residues. Germline V gene data show CDR1 as LNHDA and CDR2 as SQIVND (reference sequence). This CDR3 reads CASSPQRSTDTQYF. CDR3 DNA: TGTGCCAGTTCCCCCCAGCGGAGCACAGATACGCAGTATTTT.

This sequence joins TRBV4-2 and TRBJ2-7, with 7 bases identical to TRBD2. The CDR3 is 17 amino acids. CDR1 is LGHNA and CDR2 is YNFKEQ in the germline V gene. V lost 1 base and J lost 1; bases outside the gene matches: 10. This CDR3 reads CASSQGVAGEESYEQYF. In DNA, the CDR3 is TGTGCCAGCAGCCAAGGCGTTGCGGGAGAGGAGTCCTACGAGCAGTACTTC.

The J gene is TRBJ2-5, the V gene TRBV6-1; no definite D call. Trimming removed 1 base at V and 4 bases at J, with 10 bases between. The CDR3 consists of 14 residues. Germline V gene sequence: CDR1 MNHNS, CDR2 SASEGT. CDR3 residues: CASSEDPGRETQYF. The CDR3 region has the DNA TGTGCCAGCAGTGAAGATCCGGGTCGAGAGACCCAGTACTTC.

The gene calls are TRBV7-9 and TRBJ1-1; the match to TRBD1 covers 7 bases. The J segment lost 4 bases and the V segment lost 5 bases, leaving 4 bases of the junction unmatched. CDR1 is SEHNR, CDR2 FQNEAQ, per germline (reference sequence). The CDR3 is 13 residues long. The CDR3 DNA reads as TGTGCCAGCAGCCGAGACAGGGCCACTGAAGCTTTCTTT. Encoded protein: CASSRDRATEAFF.

The table lists this clone with a few counts. One junction end does not reproduce the germline sequence, and a read error may be involved. V and J are TRBV5-5 and TRBJ2-6; no firm D call. Germline V gene data show CDR1 as SGHKS and CDR2 as YYEKEE (reference sequence). CDR3 length equals 17 residues. The CDR3 spells CASSQDQSSSGANVLTF. CDR3 DNA sequence: TGCGCCAGCAGCCAAGATCAGTCCTCCTCTGGGGCCAACGTCCTGACTTTC. The complete variable domain, with remaining parts taken from reference TRBV5-5 and TRBJ2-6, reads DAGVTQSPTHLIKTRGQQVTLRCSPISGHKSVSWYQQVLGQGPQFIFQYYEKEERGRGNFPDRFSARQFPNYSSELNVNALLLGDSALYLCASSQDQSSSGANVLTFGAGSRLTVL.

The genes are TRBV4-1 and TRBJ1-3; D gene uncertain. The CDR3 extends over 16 amino acids. Germline values: CDR1 MGHRA, CDR2 YSYEKL. Between the trimmed V and J ends, which lost 0 bases and 4 bases, there was a span of 13 bases. This CDR3 reads CASSQEGPGSGNTIYF. The CDR3 bases are TGCGCCAGCAGCCAAGAGGGCCCCGGCTCCGGAAACACCATATATTTT.

This clone showed up just a few times. The V call is TRBV19, the J call TRBJ2-3; 9 nucleotides align to TRBD1. The V gene end was trimmed by 4 bases and the J gene end by 2 bases; junction bases not matched to a gene: 4. The CDR3 totals 15 residues. Looked up from germline, CDR1 is LNHDA and CDR2 is SQIVND (reference sequence). The CDR3 loop reads CASSRGTGSTDTQYF. The CDR3 DNA follows: TGTGCCAGTAGTAGAGGGACAGGGTCCACAGATACGCAGTATTTT. Full variable domain (missing parts from reference TRBV19 and TRBJ2-3): DGGITQSPKYLFRKEGQNVTLSCEQNLNHDAMYWYRQDPGQGLRLIYYSQIVNDFQKGDIAEGYSVSREKKESFPLTVTSAQKNPTAFYLCASSRGTGSTDTQYFGPGTRLTVL.

The chain uses TRBV7-9 and TRBJ1-1, with a tentative D call TRBD1 (6 bases). Trimming cost V 5 bases and J 5 bases, with 15 bases left between them. CDR1 is SEHNR, CDR2 FQNEAQ, per germline (reference sequence). This CDR3 comprises 14 residues. CDR3 DNA: TGTGCCAGCAGCCCAGGGGATAAGCGGACTGAAGCTTTCTTT. It encodes CASSPGDKRTEAFF. The complete variable domain, with remaining parts taken from reference TRBV7-9 and TRBJ1-1, reads DTGVSQNPRHKITKRGQNVTFRCDPISEHNRLYWYRQTLGQGPEFLTYFQNEAQLEKSRLLSDRFSAERPKGSFSTLEIQRTEQGDSAMYLCASSPGDKRTEAFFGQGTRLTVV.

The count of this clone is one. The chain employs TRBV5-1 and TRBJ2-1, with 7 bases identical to TRBD1. CDR3 length equals 14 residues. The ends lost 8 bases at V and 5 bases at J; junction bases unmatched: 10. Germline V gives CDR1 SGHRS, CDR2 YFSETQ. The CDR3 sequence: CASTGASLDNEQFF. The CDR3 coding sequence is TGCGCCAGTACAGGGGCCTCTTTAGACAATGAGCAGTTCTTC. The full variable domain, rest sourced from reference TRBV5-1 and TRBJ2-1, is KAGVTQTPRYLIKTRGQQVTLSCSPISGHRSVSWYQQTPGQGLQFLFEYFSETQRNKGNFPGRFSGRQFSNSRSEMNVSTLELGDSALYLCASTGASLDNEQFFGPGTRLTVL.

The V and J genes are TRBV9 and TRBJ2-2; 11 nucleotides align to TRBD2. The CDR3 has 16 amino acids. CDR1 is SGDLS, CDR2 YYNGEE, per germline. Trimming at V came to 5 bases and at J to 7 bases, leaving 10 bases not matched to a gene. CDR3 sequence: CASSAFSGRAGGELFF. The CDR3 DNA reads as TGTGCCAGCAGTGCGTTTAGCGGGAGGGCCGGCGGGGAGCTGTTTTTT.

The chain has TRBV19 and TRBJ1-6; 9 positions agree with TRBD1. Germline V gives CDR1 LNHDA, CDR2 SQIVND (reference sequence). Germline trimming cut 5 bases from V and 1 base from J; bases unmatched to any gene: 6. The CDR3 has 17 amino acids. CDR3 nucleotide sequence: TGTGCCAGTAGTTCGGGACAGGGCAAGTCCTATAATTCACCCCTCCACTTT. Its protein is CASSSGQGKSYNSPLHF. Drawing the rest from reference TRBV19 and TRBJ1-6, the complete variable domain is DGGITQSPKYLFRKEGQNVTLSCEQNLNHDAMYWYRQDPGQGLRLIYYSQIVNDFQKGDIAEGYSVSREKKESFPLTVTSAQKNPTAFYLCASSSGQGKSYNSPLHFGNGTRLTVT.

CDR3 coding DNA: TGCGCCAGCAGCGAGACAGGTACCGATACGCAGTATTTT. Amino acids: CASSETGTDTQYF. This chain joins TRBV5-1 and TRBJ2-3; D may be TRBD1 (6 bases). Trimming removed 4 bases at V and 6 bases at J, with 12 bases between. CDR1 and CDR2 from the germline V gene are SGHRS and YFSETQ. The CDR3 runs to 13 residues.

J is TRBJ1-2 and V is TRBV9, with D tentatively TRBD1 (5 bases). The CDR3 spans 15 residues. From germline, CDR1 is SGDLS and CDR2 YYNGEE. V was cut by 4 bases and J by 4 bases, with 17 bases left in between. The CDR3 coding sequence is TGTGCCAGCAGCAGAACGGACACTGAACTCTATGGCTACACCTTC. It yields the protein CASSRTDTELYGYTF.